This record concerns one T cell receptor (beta chain) sequence. Its antigen is still unknown. No much larger clonotype is one base removed from it; base qualities were not supplied. The data belong to a study of blood T cell repertoires in COVID-19 (dated by TCRdb to 2018 to 2020). Some background on the complete study: Samples from collaborators originated in the United States, Italy and Spain and spanned both the acute and convalescent phases of COVID-19. The material from the prospective study consisted of cDNA or gDNA derived from T cells, B-cell-depleted T cells, or PBMCs. Deeply sampled blood TCRbeta repertoires from subjects exposed to, actively infected with, or recovered from COVID-19 were included in the dataset. The repertoires were made available in a free public database intended to serve as a resource for research on the immune response to SARS-CoV-2. Samples came from the ongoing ImmuneRACE study (first 160 participants) plus 1,254 subjects from 6 global collaborators. A de-identified subject ID, COVID-19 status, age in years and sex were almost always included in the sample metadata. Where HLA class I and class II types were available, the types were taken from metadata supplied by the sample provider, not from assay-based typing.

Participants in the prospective study were aged roughly 18 to 89 years, lived in approximately 26 United States geographic areas, and enrolled through a virtual design. Cohort assignment in the prospective study relied on participant-reported clinical history from a screening survey and a study questionnaire. Recovered participants in ImmuneRACE Cohort 3 were defined as having two consecutive negative NP/OP PCR tests, clearance from a healthcare professional, or resolution of symptoms. Each participant in the prospective study had whole blood, serum and a nasopharyngeal or oropharyngeal swab collected by mobile phlebotomists. Additional blood draws and questionnaires over an approximately two-month period could optionally be provided by prospective study participants. Blood samples from the prospective study were shipped frozen or at room temperature prior to DNA extraction. TCRbeta CDR3 regions were amplified from genomic DNA using the immunoSEQ Assay, a bias-controlled multiplex PCR. In the authors' own workflow: Within the assay, amplification of reference gene primers was used to estimate how many nucleated cells each sample contained. To quantify the absolute abundance of each unique TCRbeta CDR3 rearrangement, sequence reads were collapsed and filtered. For each sample, productive Simpson clonality was calculated as the square root of Simpson's diversity index over productive rearrangements. The source is immuneACCESS, and TCRdb retained only in-frame sequences with V and J called. Part of the clones is not carried over; for the studies checked, unresolved V genes explain less than half of this, and the remainder is unexplained. V, J and clone size are those of that table, while D and trimming were read from the DNA. For this sample there are approximately 130,000 clones; approximately 86% appear just once. Roughly 2.3% of the sample comes from the top ten.

Points the paper makes about the study in general: How much clinical and demographic metadata was included differed by source and by participant, and the metadata was provided uncurated.

CDR1 and CDR2, per the germline V gene (reference sequence), are SGHNT and YYREEE. There are 18 amino acids in the CDR3, from cysteine to phenylalanine inclusive. The sequence is cut down to CDR3 DNA, 54 bases in frame from base 1. V gives up 4 bases and J gives up 1 base, and the segment between their germline ends measures 18 bases. This TCR derives from a woman aged 45-59 years who had recovered from COVID-19. The V gene is TRBV5-4 and the J gene is TRBJ2-6, with no reliable assignment of the D segment. The specimen sequenced was PBMCs or T cells enriched from blood (not recorded which). The DNA sequence reads TGTGCCAGCAGCAGTTCGAGAAGCTCCCTATCTGGGGCCAACGTCCTGACTTTC. Its amino acids are CASSSSRSSLSGANVLTF.